The rows below give T cell receptor beta chains drawn from one sample of a study of blood T cell repertoires in COVID-19. TCRdb keeps only in-frame clones here, not all; method: immunoSEQ multiplex PCR. This sample has 350,000 to 500,000 clones; about 88% occur once, and the top ten carry 1.2% to 1.5%. Material for sequencing was PBMCs or T cells enriched from blood (not recorded which). These receptors all stem from a woman in her late teens or twenties who had been exposed to COVID-19. Each CDR3 is given with its conserved first and last residue. The D gene is left open where the match is weak. Where a row states a size, it is once, few, many or the class of an expanded clone; other rows omit it.

v_call	clone_size	d_call	j_call	cdr3_aa	cdr3_nt
TRBV24-1	-	TRBD2	TRBJ2-2	CATSEGLLSGVKRTGELFF	TGTGCCACCAGTGAGGGACTACTTAGCGGGGTGAAACGAACCGGGGAGCTGTTTTTT
TRBV28	-	-	TRBJ2-5	CASSLTGSASAQYF	TGTGCCAGCAGTTTGACAGGCTCCGCATCGGCCCAGTACTTC
TRBV9	once	-	TRBJ1-3	CASSPPWGGGNTIYF	TGTGCCAGCAGCCCCCCTTGGGGGGGCGGAAACACCATATATTTT
TRBV11-3	-	-	TRBJ1-3	CASSLTSSGNTIYF	TGTGCCAGCAGCTTAACTAGCTCTGGAAACACCATATATTTT
TRBV2	-	-	TRBJ1-5	CASRSGLDSNQPQHF	TGTGCCAGCCGGAGCGGGTTGGATAGCAATCAGCCCCAGCATTTT
TRBV7-2	-	TRBD1	TRBJ1-4	CASSRGQGTFTTNEKLFF	TGTGCCAGCAGTAGAGGACAGGGAACGTTTACAACTAATGAAAAACTGTTTTTT
TRBV11-1	-	TRBD2	TRBJ2-5	CASSSPGLAVETQYF	TGTGCCAGCAGCTCCCCGGGACTAGCGGTGGAGACCCAGTACTTC
TRBV5-1	-	-	TRBJ1-1	CASSLRTAGDTEAFF	TGCGCCAGCAGCTTGCGGACGGCGGGGGACACTGAAGCTTTCTTT
TRBV6-6	-	-	TRBJ2-7	CASRPHSGYEQYF	TGTGCCAGCAGACCTCATAGCGGTTACGAGCAGTACTTC
TRBV18	-	TRBD1	TRBJ2-7	CASRWGDRGPYEQYF	TGTGCCAGCCGCTGGGGGGACAGGGGGCCCTACGAGCAGTACTTC
TRBV3-1/TRBV3-2	-	-	TRBJ2-2	CASSGRLYANTGELFF	TGTGCCAGCAGCGGCAGACTGTACGCGAACACCGGGGAGCTGTTTTTT
TRBV9	-	-	TRBJ2-1	CASSVTVGGAERYNEQFF	TGTGCCAGCAGCGTAACGGTTGGAGGAGCGGAAAGATACAATGAGCAGTTCTTC
TRBV9	-	-	TRBJ1-3	CASSVGDSGNTIYF	TGTGCCAGCAGCGTCGGTGACTCTGGAAACACCATATATTTT
TRBV6-6	-	-	TRBJ1-4	CASSYPGRTTNEKLFF	TGTGCCAGCAGTTACCCCGGGAGAACAACTAATGAAAAACTGTTTTTT
TRBV24-1	-	-	TRBJ2-5	CATSGGLETQYF	TGTGCCACCAGTGGAGGGTTGGAGACCCAGTACTTC
TRBV2	-	TRBD2	TRBJ2-1	CASRWASGADNEQFF	TGTGCCAGCAGATGGGCTAGCGGGGCTGACAATGAGCAGTTCTTC
TRBV5-6	-	-	TRBJ1-6	CASSWGLNSPLHF	TGTGCCAGCAGCTGGGGCCTCAATTCACCCCTCCACTTT
TRBV19	-	TRBD2	TRBJ2-7	CASSITLADYEQYF	TGTGCCAGTAGTATCACACTAGCGGACTACGAGCAGTACTTC
TRBV5-5	-	-	TRBJ1-4	CASSPDRGGKLFF	TGTGCCAGCAGCCCGGATCGAGGGGGAAAACTGTTTTTT
TRBV20-1	-	-	TRBJ1-5	CSASGRGAGSNQPQHF	TGCAGTGCTAGTGGGCGGGGGGCAGGAAGCAATCAGCCCCAGCATTTT
TRBV12-3/TRBV12-4	-	TRBD1	TRBJ1-1	CASSYGRQGGTFF	TGTGCCAGCAGTTACGGAAGACAGGGGGGGACTTTCTTT
TRBV6-1	-	TRBD1	TRBJ1-2	CASSEPDRGGYTF	TGTGCCAGCAGTGAACCAGACAGGGGCGGCTACACCTTC
TRBV19	-	-	TRBJ2-2	CASSRVNLGVTGELFF	TGTGCCAGTAGTAGAGTCAATCTAGGGGTCACCGGGGAGCTGTTTTTT
TRBV6-5	once	-	TRBJ1-4	CASSYTNPTVYEKLFF	TGTGCCAGCAGTTACACAAACCCGACAGTCTACGAAAAACTGTTTTTT
TRBV9	-	TRBD1	TRBJ2-7	CASSATGGAYEQYF	TGTGCCAGCAGCGCCACAGGGGGCGCGTACGAGCAGTACTTC
TRBV11-3	-	-	TRBJ2-1	CASTPGGPDEQFF	TGTGCCAGCACTCCCGGGGGTCCAGATGAGCAGTTCTTC
TRBV14	-	-	TRBJ2-1	CASSPRIREVDNEQFF	TGTGCCAGCAGCCCCCGTATTAGGGAGGTCGACAATGAGCAGTTCTTC
TRBV10-2	-	TRBD1	TRBJ1-1	CAGSETQGDTEAFF	TGCGCCGGATCCGAAACCCAGGGGGACACTGAAGCTTTCTTT
TRBV5-1	-	-	TRBJ2-3	CASSLRGASADTQYF	TGCGCCAGCAGCTTGCGCGGGGCCTCCGCAGATACGCAGTATTTT
TRBV13	-	TRBD1	TRBJ2-7	CASSKNTGQGDSYEQYF	TGTGCCAGCAGCAAGAATACGGGACAGGGGGACTCCTACGAGCAGTACTTC
TRBV5-1	-	TRBD2	TRBJ2-1	CASSLAFGTGGSDEQFF	TGCGCCAGCAGCTTGGCCTTCGGGACGGGGGGTTCAGATGAGCAGTTCTTC
TRBV6-2/TRBV6-3	once	-	TRBJ2-3	CASSYLTHRSDTQYF	TGTGCCAGCAGTTACTTGACACACCGGTCAGATACGCAGTATTTT
TRBV7-9	once	-	TRBJ1-1	CASSFLEGTTEAFF	TGTGCCAGCAGCTTCTTGGAGGGGACCACTGAAGCTTTCTTT
TRBV9	once	TRBD1	TRBJ1-2	CASSADRGYGYTF	TGTGCCAGCAGCGCGGACAGGGGCTATGGCTACACCTTC
TRBV6-5	-	-	TRBJ2-5	CASSYSPLGSEETQYF	TGTGCCAGCAGTTACTCTCCACTAGGATCGGAAGAGACCCAGTACTTC